This note documents a single TCR beta chain sequence. The antigen this receptor binds is unknown. There are no base qualities to consult, and no much larger clone falls within one base. RNA was extracted with the RNeasy kit and about 0.5 to 1 ug was reverse transcribed using random hexamers. TCR beta CDR3 regions were amplified with the immunoSEQ multiplex PCR assay covering 54 Vbeta and 13 Jbeta segments. PCR amplification bias was corrected by using a synthetic template baseline for primer optimization and computational correction. In the paper's pipeline: Reads were annotated to V, D and J genes according to IMGT and were analyzed with immunoSEQ Analyzer, with only productive sequences retained. To calculate clonality, Shannon entropy was normalized by log2 of the number of productive unique sequences and then subtracted from one. For each patient and control, public and private clones were evaluated among the 100 most prevalent clones. Susac-specific clones were defined as absent from healthy and MS cohorts, 1052 published viral clones and other ImmuneACCESS disease sequences. TCRdb reran the public reads through fastp at Q25 and MiXCR, keeping productive beta chains. CDR3 protein duplicates are merged, each entry listing the most common genes and DNA. It is TCRdb's table, rather than the study itself, that gives the V and J calls and clone size. The sample table shows roughly 250,000 distinct CDR3 sequences, and about 96% are seen once. The ten largest clones add up to under 0.12% of the sample.

The data stem from a study of CD8 T cells in Susac syndrome (dated by TCRdb to between 2018 and 2021). For the study in its entirety: Among the sequenced Susac syndrome patients, six had clinically active disease and eight were in clinical remission. Susac syndrome patients were therapy-naive, on corticosteroids (some also receiving IVIg), or on IVIg alone at blood withdrawal. The study used repertoire sequencing to test whether antigen drove CD8+ T cell activation and differentiation in Susac syndrome.

Trimming takes 2 bases from V and 4 bases from J, and the germline ends sit 13 bases apart. The CDR3 runs 15 amino acids, cysteine and phenylalanine included. The sequence is cut down to CDR3 DNA, 45 bases in frame from base 1. What the study reported, not specific to this receptor: The CD4+ T cell repertoire of patients with Susac syndrome showed no detectable clonal expansion. The number of individuals in the TCR sequencing and HLA analysis was acknowledged as relatively small.

Peripheral blood CD8+ and CD4+ T cells from healthy donors, Susac syndrome patients and multiple sclerosis patients were profiled by high-throughput TCR beta sequencing. Recently defined diagnostic criteria for definite or probable disease were met by the Susac syndrome patients. CD8+ TEMRA cells were enriched by FACS, while bulk CD8+ and CD4+ T cells were purified by magnetic negative isolation. Blood was collected in EDTA tubes and processed within 24 hours, with PBMCs isolated through density gradient centrifugation. PBMCs intended for TCR sequencing were cryopreserved in liquid nitrogen and thawed later in a water bath at 37 degrees C. The sorted or isolated CD4+, CD8+ and CD8+ TEMRA cells had a purity of 90% or higher.

This chain is built from TRBV12-3 or TRBV12-4 and TRBJ2-3, with TRBD2 perhaps the D gene, on 8 matching bases. This receptor was identified in a human donor with Susac syndrome. Sequenced sample: CD4+ T cells from PBMCs. The CDR3 has the sequence CASSLREGAADTQYF. The nucleotide sequence is TGTGCCAGCAGTTTACGGGAGGGGGCCGCAGATACGCAGTATTTT.